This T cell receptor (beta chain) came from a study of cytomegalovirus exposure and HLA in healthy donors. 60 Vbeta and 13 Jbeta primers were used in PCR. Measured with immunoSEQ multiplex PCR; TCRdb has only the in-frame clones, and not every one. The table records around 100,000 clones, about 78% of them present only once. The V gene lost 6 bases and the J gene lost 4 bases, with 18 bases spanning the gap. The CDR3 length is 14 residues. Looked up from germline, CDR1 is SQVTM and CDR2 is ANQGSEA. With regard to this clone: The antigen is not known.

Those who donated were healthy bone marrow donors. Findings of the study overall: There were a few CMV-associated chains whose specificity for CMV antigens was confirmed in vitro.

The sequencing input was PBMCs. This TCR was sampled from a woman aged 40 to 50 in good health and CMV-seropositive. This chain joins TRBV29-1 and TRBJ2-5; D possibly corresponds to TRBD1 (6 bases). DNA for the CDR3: TGCAGCGTAGCCCTCACAGGGTTTCTAGAGACCCAGTACTTC. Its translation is CSVALTGFLETQYF.